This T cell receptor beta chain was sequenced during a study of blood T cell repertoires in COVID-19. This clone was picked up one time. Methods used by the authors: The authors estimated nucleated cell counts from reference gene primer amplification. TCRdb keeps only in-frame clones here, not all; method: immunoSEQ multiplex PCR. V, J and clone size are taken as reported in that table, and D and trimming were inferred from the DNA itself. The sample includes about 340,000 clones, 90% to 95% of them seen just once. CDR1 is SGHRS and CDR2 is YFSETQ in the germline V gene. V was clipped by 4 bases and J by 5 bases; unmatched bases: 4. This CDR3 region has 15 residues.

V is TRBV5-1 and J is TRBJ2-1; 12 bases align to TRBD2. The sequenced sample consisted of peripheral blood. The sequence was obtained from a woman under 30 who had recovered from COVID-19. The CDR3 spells CASSPLAGGHNEQFF. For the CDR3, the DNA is TGCGCCAGCAGCCCACTAGCGGGAGGACACAATGAGCAGTTCTTC.